Presented here are 14 T cell receptor beta chains from one specimen sequenced in a study of beta chain features in type 1 diabetes. Broader study findings: TCRB CDR3s were moderately but significantly shorter in Type 1 diabetes patients in all four CD4+ subsets.

Their antigens remain unidentified. The whole isolated RNA underwent reverse transcription, so sequencing captured expressed TCRB transcripts. Sequencing was performed with immunoSEQ multiplex PCR; in TCRdb, only in-frame clones are kept and a portion is missing. The sample includes around 250,000 clones, approximately 25% seen only once; the top ten take over 0.01%. Sample: naive CD4+ T cells from blood. These receptors were collected from a woman in her 30s with type 1 diabetes.

This clone was seen more than once but under ten times. This chain joins TRBV30 and TRBJ1-1, with a weak D call TRBD1 (6 bases). Germline lookup yields CDR1 GTSNPN and CDR2 SVGIG (reference sequence). Deletions cut 0 bases from V and 5 bases from J, with 13 bases between. This CDR3 comprises 14 residues. The CDR3 DNA is TGTGCCTGGAGTGTGGGGCAGGGGAGAACTGAAGCTTTCTTT. Amino acid sequence: CAWSVGQGRTEAFF.

This chain links TRBV27 with TRBJ2-2; 7 nucleotides match TRBD1. The V and J ends lost 5 bases and 4 bases, in that order; junction bases with no gene match: 7. Germline V gene lookup returns CDR1 MNHEY and CDR2 SMNVEV (reference sequence). There are 15 residues in the CDR3. The CDR3 spells CASSIGGSTTGELFF. The DNA for the CDR3 is TGTGCCAGCAGTATAGGGGGCTCGACCACCGGGGAGCTGTTTTTT.

The V call is TRBV9, the J call TRBJ2-7, with TRBD1 identical over 9 bases. The CDR3 runs 15 residues. CDR1 and CDR2 (germline): SGDLS, YYNGEE. The trim removed 4 bases at V and 1 base at J, leaving 6 bases unmatched. In DNA, the CDR3 is TGTGCCAGCAGCCCCCGACAGGGGGTATCCTACGAGCAGTACTTC. It encodes CASSPRQGVSYEQYF.

This clone was seen more than once but under ten times. At one end, the junction sequence differs from germline, possibly due to a read error. V is TRBV4-1 and J is TRBJ2-1, with D possibly TRBD2 on 6 matching bases. Germline values: CDR1 MGHRA, CDR2 YSYEKL. The CDR3 is 14 amino acids. CDR3 residues: CASSQDPGLPDLVF. The CDR3 DNA sequence: TGCGCCAGCAGCCAAGATCCAGGACTACCAGACTTGGTCTTC.

For this clone: The junction differs from germline at one of its ends, possibly a read error. The rearrangement links TRBV28 to TRBJ2-7; D is perhaps TRBD2 (6 bases). Germline loops: CDR1 MDHEN, CDR2 SYDVKM. The CDR3 runs 14 residues. The CDR3 DNA reads as TGTGTCAGCGGGTCTGCAGGGCCCCCCTACGAGCAGTACTTC. Encoded protein: CVSGSAGPPYEQYF.

This chain connects TRBV28 to TRBJ2-1; TRBD1 is a possible D gene (6 bases). This CDR3 comprises 14 residues. Deletions cut 6 bases from V and 14 bases from J, with 23 bases between. Germline V lookup: CDR1 MDHEN, CDR2 SYDVKM. As DNA, the CDR3 is TGTGCCAGCAGGCTCCCACTCTCGGGACACAAGGAGTTCTTC. It translates to CASRLPLSGHKEFF.

This clone appeared a few times. CDR3 protein: CASSVTSLPGANVLTF. CDR3 nucleotides: TGTGCCAGCAGTGTGACTAGTCTCCCCGGGGCCAACGTCCTGACTTTC. The chain links TRBV25-1 to TRBJ2-6; D is possibly TRBD2 (6 bases). The germline gives CDR1 MGHDK, CDR2 SYGVNS. This CDR3 has 16 amino acids. V was trimmed by 4 bases and J by 4 bases, leaving 14 bases between them.

This chain connects TRBV4-1 to TRBJ1-5; 9 bases line up with TRBD1. Germline V gives CDR1 MGHRA, CDR2 YSYEKL. V shed 1 base, J shed 5 bases, and the junction held 6 bases outside the gene matches. CDR3 length: 16 amino acids. CDR3 bases: TGCGCCAGCAGCCAAGGGACAGGGGTTCCTCATCAGCCCCAGCATTTT. Encoded protein: CASSQGTGVPHQPQHF.

CDR3 in DNA: TGCAGTGCTGACGAGAGGGATGAGCAGTTCTTC. Translating it yields CSADERDEQFF. The V call is TRBV20-1, the J call TRBJ2-1, with D perhaps TRBD2 (5 bases). The CDR3 is 11 amino acids. The germline V and J ends were trimmed by 5 bases and 8 bases, with 10 bases remaining between them. The germline V gene has CDR1 DFQATT and CDR2 SNEGSKA (reference sequence).

Only a few counts were recorded for this clone. The V and J genes are TRBV23-1 and TRBJ2-5; tentative D call: TRBD2 (6 bases). TRBV23-1 is given ORF status, its function remaining uncertain. The ends were cut back, 3 bases at V and 5 bases at J, with 10 bases in the middle. The CDR3 covers 13 residues. The CDR3 bases are TGCGCCAGCAGTCAGTTAGGGAGGGAGACCCAGTACTTC. This translates into CASSQLGRETQYF.

The chain uses TRBV29-1 and TRBJ2-7, with D perhaps matching TRBD1 (5 bases). This CDR3 region has 10 residues. V dropped 4 bases and J dropped 4 bases, with 5 bases sitting between them. CDR1 and CDR2 (germline): SQVTM, ANQGSEA. CDR3 sequence (DNA): TGCAGCGTTGGACAGTACGAGCAGTACTTC. It codes for CSVGQYEQYF.

This clone has only one observation. The chain couples TRBV5-1 to TRBJ1-4; D gene ambiguous. CDR1 and CDR2 (germline): SGHRS, YFSETQ. This CDR3 has 14 residues. V was pared by 3 bases and J by 0 bases, with 6 bases between. The CDR3 is CASSSGATNEKLFF. The CDR3 nucleotides read TGCGCCAGCAGCTCGGGTGCAACTAATGAAAAACTGTTTTTT.

The genes are TRBV12-5 and TRBJ2-3; D may be TRBD1 (6 bases). Germline loops: CDR1 LGHNT, CDR2 FRNRAP. This CDR3 has 14 residues. The V and J ends lost 7 bases and 1 base respectively, with 12 bases between them. CDR3 nucleotide sequence: TGTGCTAGTGCCTACTCAGGGGGCACAGATACGCAGTATTTT. Residues: CASAYSGGTDTQYF.

A few counts support this clone. Compared with germline, one end of the junction differs, possibly owing to a read error. The V call is TRBV30, the J call TRBJ1-2, with a possible D match to TRBD1 (5 bases). Germline V gives CDR1 GTSNPN, CDR2 SVGIG (reference sequence). The CDR3 has 12 residues. This CDR3 reads CAWSGGRDRAHF. DNA of the CDR3: TGTGCCTGGAGTGGGGGCAGGGATCGGGCCCACTTC.